These T cell receptor beta chains were read from a single sample in a study of cytomegalovirus exposure and HLA in healthy donors. Generated by immunoSEQ multiplex PCR, the TCRdb table keeps only in-frame clones and is missing some. The data show 150,000 or so clones, about 80% seen once. Sequenced: PBMCs. Receptor source: a man between 25 and 39 years old in good health and CMV-seropositive. The CDR3 runs from the conserved cysteine through the conserved F or W. Fields, in order: clone size, CDR3 length, V gene, J gene, CDR3 protein. Size is stated for part of the rows, as once, few or many counts, or as a class when the clone is expanded.

.,16,TRBV4-3,TRBJ2-1,CASSQEGQGPYNEQFF
.,14,TRBV2,TRBJ2-5,CASSAGLAKETQYF
.,13,TRBV28,TRBJ1-1,CASSPPDLAEAFF
.,16,TRBV7-8,TRBJ1-6,CASSSSAGGLNSPLHF
few,14,TRBV15,TRBJ1-4,CATTPGRDLEKLFF
once,15,TRBV19,TRBJ2-5,CASSRRQGEGETQYF
.,16,TRBV7-2,TRBJ2-4,CASSSQGRSSKNIQYF
.,14,TRBV18,.,CASSPPSISYEQYF
.,13,TRBV6-5,TRBJ1-4,CASKTGGVEKLFF
.,15,TRBV30,TRBJ2-1,CAWSGPRLAGNEQFF
.,15,TRBV19,TRBJ1-1,CASSETGGSNTEAFF
few,12,TRBV12-5,TRBJ2-1,CASGFSSGEQFF
.,15,TRBV4-3,TRBJ2-7,CASSQVGTGRNEQYF
once,15,TRBV13,TRBJ1-3,CASSLDRGTGNTIYF
.,12,TRBV6-1,TRBJ1-3,CASTGGLNTIYF
.,13,TRBV19,TRBJ2-2,CASSFYDTGELFF
.,15,TRBV11-2,TRBJ2-3,CASSTGDPGMYTQYF
.,13,TRBV11-2,TRBJ2-7,CASSWSRGQEQYF
.,12,TRBV28,TRBJ2-3,CASSGGRDTQYF
few,19,TRBV28,TRBJ2-6,CASSFVMGSPLSGANVLTF
.,16,TRBV27,TRBJ1-6,CASSPIYRGINSPLHF
.,15,TRBV28,TRBJ2-7,CASSLIQKKNYEQYF
few,16,TRBV6-4,TRBJ2-1,CASSDSGGGGYNEQFF
.,16,TRBV4-3,TRBJ2-3,CASSQAGTSGADTQYF
.,12,TRBV4-1,TRBJ1-2,CASSQDRGPGIF
.,12,TRBV2,TRBJ1-2,CASTGSGYGYTF